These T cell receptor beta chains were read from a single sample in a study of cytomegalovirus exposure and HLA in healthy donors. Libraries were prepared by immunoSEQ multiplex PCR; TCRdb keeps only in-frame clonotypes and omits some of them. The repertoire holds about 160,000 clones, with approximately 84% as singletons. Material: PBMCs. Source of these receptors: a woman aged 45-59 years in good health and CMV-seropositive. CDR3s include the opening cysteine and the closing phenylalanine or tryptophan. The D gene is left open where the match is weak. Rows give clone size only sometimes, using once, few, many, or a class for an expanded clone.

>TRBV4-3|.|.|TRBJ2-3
TGCGCCAGCAGCCGTGTCCCGAGGGGGGATACGCAGTATTTT
CASSRVPRGDTQYF
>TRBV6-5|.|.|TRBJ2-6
TGTGCCAGCAGTTACTCTATAGGTCCTGGGGCCAACGGCCTGACTTTC
CASSYSIGPGANGLTF
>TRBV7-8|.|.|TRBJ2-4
TGTGCCAGCAGCCAGGGAAACATTCAGTACTTC
CASSQGNIQYF
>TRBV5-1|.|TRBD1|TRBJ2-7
TGCGCCAGCAGTGGCCCGGGACAGGGAGCCTACGAGCAGTACTTC
CASSGPGQGAYEQYF
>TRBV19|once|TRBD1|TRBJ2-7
TGTGCCAGTAGTTCCCGGGACAGGGGTTTGTACGAGCAGTACTTC
CASSSRDRGLYEQYF
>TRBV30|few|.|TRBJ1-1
TGTGCCTGGAGTGTTGGGGGCTCGGGCACTGAAGCTTTCTTT
CAWSVGGSGTEAFF
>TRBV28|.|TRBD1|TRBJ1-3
TGTGCCAGCAGGACAGGGGGAAACACCATATATTTT
CASRTGGNTIYF
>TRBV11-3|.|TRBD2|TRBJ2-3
TGTGCCAGCAGCTTTACCGTTAGCGGGGTGCGAGATACGCAGTATTTT
CASSFTVSGVRDTQYF
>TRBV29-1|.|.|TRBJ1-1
TGCAGCGTTGAAGAGTTGGACAGAATCGGCCAGGAAGCTTTCTTT
CSVEELDRIGQEAFF
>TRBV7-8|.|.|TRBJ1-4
TGTGCCAGCAGCTTAAGGAGGGCCGGGGGAGAAGAAAAACTGTTTTTT
CASSLRRAGGEEKLFF
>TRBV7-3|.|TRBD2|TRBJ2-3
TGTGCCAGCAGCAAGACTAGCGGGGCTACAGATACGCAGTATTTT
CASSKTSGATDTQYF
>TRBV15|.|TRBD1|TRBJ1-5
TGTGCCACCAGCACAGACAGGGGGCACGGTCAGCCCCAGCATTTT
CATSTDRGHGQPQHF
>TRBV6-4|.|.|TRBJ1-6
TGTGCCATCTCCCAGGGGATCCTTAGTTCACCCCTCCACTTT
CAISQGILSSPLHF
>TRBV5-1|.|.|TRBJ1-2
TGCGCCAGCAGCTTGGCCAGCGGTTATGGCTACACCTTC
CASSLASGYGYTF
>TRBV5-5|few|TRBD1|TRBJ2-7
TGTGCCAGCAGCTTAGGGATCGGGACAGACACCTACGAGCAGTACTTC
CASSLGIGTDTYEQYF
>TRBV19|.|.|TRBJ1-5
TGTGCCAGTAGTTTTAGTAGCAATCAGCCCCAGCATTTT
CASSFSSNQPQHF
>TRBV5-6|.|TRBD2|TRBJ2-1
TGTGCCAGCAGCCCGTTGCTGCGGGAGATTGATGAGCAGTTCTTC
CASSPLLREIDEQFF
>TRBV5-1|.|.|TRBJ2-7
TGCGCCAGCAGCTCCGACAGGGGCGGCGGGAGAAACGAGCAGTACTTC
CASSSDRGGGRNEQYF
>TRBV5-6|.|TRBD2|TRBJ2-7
TGTGCCAGCACCATCGGGGGGGGAAGTCGTTCCTACGAGCAGTACTTC
CASTIGGGSRSYEQYF
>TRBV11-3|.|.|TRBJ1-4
TGTGCCAGCGGGAGGACCGATGAAAAACTGTTTTTT
CASGRTDEKLFF
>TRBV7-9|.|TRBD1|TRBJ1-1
TGTGCCAGCAGCTTATGGAGCGGGGACAGGGAAGCTTTCTTT
CASSLWSGDREAFF
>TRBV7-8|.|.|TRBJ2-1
TGTGCCAGCAGTTACGGGACTCCCTCCTCCTACAATGAGCAGTTCTTC
CASSYGTPSSYNEQFF
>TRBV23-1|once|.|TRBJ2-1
TGCGCCAGCAACTCTCCGGGCGGGCCCGACTCCTACAATGAGCAGTTCTTC
CASNSPGGPDSYNEQFF
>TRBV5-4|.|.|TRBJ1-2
TGTGCCAGCAGCATTGGGGGCACCTATGGCTACACCTTC
CASSIGGTYGYTF
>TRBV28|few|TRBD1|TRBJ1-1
TGTGCCAGCAGTTTGGGACAGATGAACACTGAAGCTTTCTTT
CASSLGQMNTEAFF
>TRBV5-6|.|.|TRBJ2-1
TGTGCCAGCAGTTTGGGAGACTGGTACTCCTACAATGAGCAGTTCTTC
CASSLGDWYSYNEQFF
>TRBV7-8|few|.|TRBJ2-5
TGTGCCAGCAGCTTAGATCAGCCCGGGACAATACCCGTGAAGACCCAGTACTTC
CASSLDQPGTIPVKTQYF
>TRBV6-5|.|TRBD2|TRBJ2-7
TGTGCCAGCAGTTACTCGGTAGCTAGCGGGACCCACGAGCAGTACTTC
CASSYSVASGTHEQYF
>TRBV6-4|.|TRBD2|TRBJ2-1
TGTGCCAGCAGTCGACTAGCGGGAGGGGGCCACAATGAGCAGTTCTTC
CASSRLAGGGHNEQFF